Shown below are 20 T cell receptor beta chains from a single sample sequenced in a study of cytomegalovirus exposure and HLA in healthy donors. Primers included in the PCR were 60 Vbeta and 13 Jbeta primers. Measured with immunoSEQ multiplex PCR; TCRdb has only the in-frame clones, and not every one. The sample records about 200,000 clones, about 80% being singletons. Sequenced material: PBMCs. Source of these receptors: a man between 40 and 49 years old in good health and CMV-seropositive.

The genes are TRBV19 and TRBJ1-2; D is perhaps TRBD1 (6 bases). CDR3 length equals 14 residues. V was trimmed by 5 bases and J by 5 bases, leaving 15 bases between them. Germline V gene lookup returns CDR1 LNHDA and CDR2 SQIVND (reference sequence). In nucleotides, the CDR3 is TGTGCCAGTAGTCGTGGACAGCCCTATTATGGCTACACCTTC. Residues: CASSRGQPYYGYTF.

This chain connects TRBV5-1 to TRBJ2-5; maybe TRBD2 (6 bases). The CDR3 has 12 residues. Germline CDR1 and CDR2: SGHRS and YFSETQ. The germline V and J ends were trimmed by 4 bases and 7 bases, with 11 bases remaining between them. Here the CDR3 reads CASSPAGGTQYF. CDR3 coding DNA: TGCGCCAGCAGCCCGGCCGGGGGGACCCAGTACTTC.

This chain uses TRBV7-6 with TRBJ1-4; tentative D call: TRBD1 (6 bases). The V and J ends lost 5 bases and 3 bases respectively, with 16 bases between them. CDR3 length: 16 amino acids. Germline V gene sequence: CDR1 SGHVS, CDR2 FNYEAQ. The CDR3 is CASSRLGGASNEKLFF. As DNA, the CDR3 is TGTGCCAGCAGCCGCTTGGGGGGGGCCTCTAATGAAAAACTGTTTTTT.

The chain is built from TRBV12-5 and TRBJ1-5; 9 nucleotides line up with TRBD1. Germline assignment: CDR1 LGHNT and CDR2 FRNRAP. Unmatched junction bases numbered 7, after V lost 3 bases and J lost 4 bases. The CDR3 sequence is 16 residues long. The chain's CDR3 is CASGFWTGARNQPQHF. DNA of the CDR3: TGTGCTAGTGGTTTTTGGACAGGGGCGCGTAATCAGCCCCAGCATTTT.

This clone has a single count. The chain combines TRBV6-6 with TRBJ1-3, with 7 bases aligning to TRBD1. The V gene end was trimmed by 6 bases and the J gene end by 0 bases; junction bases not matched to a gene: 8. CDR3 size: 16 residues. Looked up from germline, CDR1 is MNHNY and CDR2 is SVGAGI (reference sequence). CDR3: CASRRQGRFSGNTIYF. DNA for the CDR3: TGTGCCAGCAGACGACAGGGAAGGTTCTCTGGAAACACCATATATTTT.

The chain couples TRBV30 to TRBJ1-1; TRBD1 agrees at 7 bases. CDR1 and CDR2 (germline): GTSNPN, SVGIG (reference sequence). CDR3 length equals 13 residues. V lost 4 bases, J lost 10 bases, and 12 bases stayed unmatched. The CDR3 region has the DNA TGTGCCTGGACCCCTCGGACAGGCGCGGGAGCTTTCTTT. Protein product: CAWTPRTGAGAFF.

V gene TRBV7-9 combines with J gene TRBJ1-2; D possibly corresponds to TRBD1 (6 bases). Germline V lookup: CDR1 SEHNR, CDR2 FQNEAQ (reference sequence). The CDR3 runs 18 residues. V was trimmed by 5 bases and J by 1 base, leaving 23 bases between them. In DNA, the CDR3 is TGTGCCAGCAGCCCTCTGGGGGCTACAGGGCGAAATAACTATGGCTACACCTTC. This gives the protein CASSPLGATGRNNYGYTF.

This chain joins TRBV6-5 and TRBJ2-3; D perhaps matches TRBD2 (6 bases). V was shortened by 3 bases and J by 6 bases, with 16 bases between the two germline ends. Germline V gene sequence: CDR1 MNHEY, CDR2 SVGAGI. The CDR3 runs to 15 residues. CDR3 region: CASSYFSAGPDTQYF. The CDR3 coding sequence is TGTGCCAGCAGTTATTTCTCGGCGGGACCGGATACGCAGTATTTT.

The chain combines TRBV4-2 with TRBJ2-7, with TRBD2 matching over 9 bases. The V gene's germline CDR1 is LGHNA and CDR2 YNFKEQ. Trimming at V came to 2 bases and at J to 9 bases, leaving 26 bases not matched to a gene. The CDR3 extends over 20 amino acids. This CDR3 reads CASSQSARGASGTPPGTQYF. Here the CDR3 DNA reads TGTGCCAGCAGCCAATCAGCCCGCGGCGCTAGCGGGACCCCGCCGGGGACGCAGTACTTC.

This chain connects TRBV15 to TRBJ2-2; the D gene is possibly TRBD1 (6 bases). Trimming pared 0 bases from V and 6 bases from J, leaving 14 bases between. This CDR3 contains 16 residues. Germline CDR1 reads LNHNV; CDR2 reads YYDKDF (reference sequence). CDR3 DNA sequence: TGTGCCACCAGCAGAGACCGGGACATAAAAGCCGGGGAGCTGTTTTTT. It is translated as CATSRDRDIKAGELFF.

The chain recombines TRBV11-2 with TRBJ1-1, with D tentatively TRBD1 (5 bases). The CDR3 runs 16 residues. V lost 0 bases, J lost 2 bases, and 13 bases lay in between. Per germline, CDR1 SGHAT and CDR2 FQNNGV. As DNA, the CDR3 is TGTGCCAGCAGCTTAGATTGGCGGGGGGGTAACACTGAAGCTTTCTTT. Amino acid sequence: CASSLDWRGGNTEAFF.

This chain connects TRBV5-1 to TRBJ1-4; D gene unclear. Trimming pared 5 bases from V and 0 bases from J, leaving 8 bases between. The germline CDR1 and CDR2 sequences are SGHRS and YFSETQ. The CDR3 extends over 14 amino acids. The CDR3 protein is CASRSDSTNEKLFF. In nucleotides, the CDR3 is TGCGCCAGCAGATCGGACTCAACTAATGAAAAACTGTTTTTT.

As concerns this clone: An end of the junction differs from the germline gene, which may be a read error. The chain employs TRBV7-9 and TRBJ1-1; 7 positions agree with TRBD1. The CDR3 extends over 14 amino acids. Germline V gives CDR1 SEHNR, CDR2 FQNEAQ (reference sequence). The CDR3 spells CASTLITGVTEAFF. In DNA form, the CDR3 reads TGTGCCAGCACCTTAATCACAGGGGTCACTGAAGCTTTCTTT.

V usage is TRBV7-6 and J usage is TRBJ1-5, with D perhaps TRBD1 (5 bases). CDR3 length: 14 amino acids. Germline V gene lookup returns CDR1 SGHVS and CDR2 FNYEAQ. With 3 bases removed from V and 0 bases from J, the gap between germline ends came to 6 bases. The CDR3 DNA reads TGTGCCAGCAGCTTGACAGATAGCAATCAGCCCCAGCATTTT. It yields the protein CASSLTDSNQPQHF.

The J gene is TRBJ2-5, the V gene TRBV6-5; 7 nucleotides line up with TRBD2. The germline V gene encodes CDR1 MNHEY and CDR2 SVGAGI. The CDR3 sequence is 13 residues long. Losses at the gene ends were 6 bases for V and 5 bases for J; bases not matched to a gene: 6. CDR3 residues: CASSRLAGETQYF. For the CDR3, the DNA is TGTGCCAGCAGCAGACTAGCAGGGGAGACCCAGTACTTC.

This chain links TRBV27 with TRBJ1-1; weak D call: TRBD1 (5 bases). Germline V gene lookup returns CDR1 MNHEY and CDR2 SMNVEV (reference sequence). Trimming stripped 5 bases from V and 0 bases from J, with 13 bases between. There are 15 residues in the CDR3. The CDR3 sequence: CASSPLRQMNTEAFF. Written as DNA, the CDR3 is TGTGCCAGCAGTCCCCTTAGACAGATGAACACTGAAGCTTTCTTT.

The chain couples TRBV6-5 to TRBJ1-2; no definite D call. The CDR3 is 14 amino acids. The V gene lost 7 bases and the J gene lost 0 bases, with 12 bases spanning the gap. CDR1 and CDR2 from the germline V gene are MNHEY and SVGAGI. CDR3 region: CASTSWETNYGYTF. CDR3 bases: TGTGCCAGCACCAGCTGGGAGACTAACTATGGCTACACCTTC.

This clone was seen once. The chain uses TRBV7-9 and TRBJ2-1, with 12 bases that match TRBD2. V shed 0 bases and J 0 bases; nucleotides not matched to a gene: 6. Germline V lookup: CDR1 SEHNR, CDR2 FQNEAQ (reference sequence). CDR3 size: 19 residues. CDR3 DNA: TGTGCCAGCAGCTTAGCGGACCCGGGACTAGCGGGCTCCTACAATGAGCAGTTCTTC. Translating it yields CASSLADPGLAGSYNEQFF.

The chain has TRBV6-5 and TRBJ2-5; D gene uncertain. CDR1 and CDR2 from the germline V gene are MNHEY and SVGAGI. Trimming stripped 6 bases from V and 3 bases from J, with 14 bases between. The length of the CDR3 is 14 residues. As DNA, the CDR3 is TGTGCCAGCAGCCCCCCCGCGAGAAAAGAGACCCAGTACTTC. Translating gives CASSPPARKETQYF.

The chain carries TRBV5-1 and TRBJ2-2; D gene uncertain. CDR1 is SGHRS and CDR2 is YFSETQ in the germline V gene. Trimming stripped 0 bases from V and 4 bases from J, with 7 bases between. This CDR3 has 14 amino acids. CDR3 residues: CASSLADTTGELFF. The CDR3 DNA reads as TGCGCCAGCAGCTTGGCCGACACCACCGGGGAGCTGTTTTTT.